Here is one T cell receptor (beta chain) with its context. This specimen belongs to a study of tumor-infiltrating lymphocytes in oesophageal squamous cell carcinoma. A single record per CDR3 protein comes from TCRdb applying MiXCR to the PCR reads. The table records about 17,000 distinct CDR3 sequences, less than 50% of them present only once. V was shortened by 2 bases and J by 6 bases, with 14 bases between the two germline ends. The CDR3 loop spans 14 amino acids. Germline V gene sequence: CDR1 MNHEY, CDR2 SMNVEV (reference sequence). This TCR was sampled from a female donor with esophageal squamous cell carcinoma. The V and J genes are TRBV27 and TRBJ2-7, with D tentatively TRBD1 (5 bases). The sequenced material came from normal esophageal tissue next to the tumor. The CDR3 protein is CASSLIIGAGEQYF. Here the CDR3 DNA reads TGTGCCAGCAGTTTAATCATAGGGGCAGGCGAGCAGTACTTC.